A selection of T cell receptor beta chains follows, all from one sample in a study of shared clonotypes between healthy human individuals. Measured with immunoSEQ multiplex PCR; TCRdb has only the in-frame clones, and not every one. This table holds about 1.9 million clones, just over 90% found once. Sequenced material: naive CD8+ T cells from PBMCs. These receptors originate from a man aged 18 to 30 in good health. Some clones in this sample may be carry-over from other donors' samples. Both conserved end residues are part of each CDR3. Each record gives: clone size, V gene, J gene, D gene, CDR3 protein, CDR3 DNA. A D gene is named only where the DNA matches it firmly. The size entry is marked missing in some rows and otherwise reads once, few, many or a size class.

NA	TRBV11-2	TRBJ2-2	NA	CASSLDGGGWASGELFF	TGTGCCAGCAGCTTAGATGGGGGAGGTTGGGCCTCCGGGGAGCTGTTTTTT
NA	TRBV28	TRBJ1-5	NA	CASSFYSQGSNQPQHF	TGTGCCAGCAGTTTTTATTCCCAGGGGAGCAATCAGCCCCAGCATTTT
NA	TRBV12-2	TRBJ2-1	NA	CASRPRTDQNEQFF	TGTGCAAGTCGCCCCCGGACCGACCAAAATGAGCAGTTCTTC
NA	TRBV9	TRBJ2-7	TRBD1	CASSFGTASYEQYF	TGTGCCAGCAGCTTTGGGACAGCTTCCTACGAGCAGTACTTC
NA	TRBV6-5	TRBJ2-1	NA	CASSYYGPHNEQFF	TGTGCCAGCAGTTACTATGGGCCCCACAATGAGCAGTTCTTC
NA	TRBV27	TRBJ2-1	NA	CATTAYNEQFF	TGTGCCACTACCGCGTACAATGAGCAGTTCTTC
NA	TRBV4-2	TRBJ2-1	TRBD2	CASSQALAGGIVSFEQFF	TGTGCCAGCAGCCAAGCGCTAGCGGGAGGCATCGTGAGCTTTGAGCAGTTCTTC
NA	TRBV28	TRBJ2-2	NA	CASSLTQGYTGELFF	TGTGCCAGCAGTCTAACACAGGGATACACCGGGGAGCTGTTTTTT
NA	TRBV5-1	TRBJ2-2	TRBD2	CASSFPGQAGGNTGELFF	TGCGCCAGCAGCTTCCCCGGACAAGCGGGAGGGAATACCGGGGAGCTGTTTTTT
NA	TRBV19	TRBJ2-4	NA	CASSIPDGLAKNIQYF	TGTGCCAGTAGTATCCCCGATGGTTTGGCCAAAAACATTCAGTACTTC
NA	TRBV13	TRBJ1-2	NA	CASSQEGREANYGYTF	TGTGCCAGCAGCCAAGAGGGCAGGGAAGCTAACTATGGCTACACCTTC
NA	TRBV27	TRBJ2-7	NA	CASNKQGPRPLEQYF	TGTGCCAGCAACAAACAGGGCCCCAGACCTCTCGAGCAGTACTTC
once	TRBV15	TRBJ2-5	NA	CATRNHRGSQETQYF	TGTGCCACCCGTAACCATCGAGGGTCCCAAGAGACCCAGTACTTC
NA	TRBV11-2	TRBJ1-2	TRBD1	CASSPKDPGQRNYGYTF	TGTGCCAGCAGCCCAAAGGATCCGGGACAGAGAAACTATGGCTACACCTTC
NA	TRBV5-6	TRBJ2-5	NA	CASTIWTAQETQYF	TGTGCCAGCACCATTTGGACAGCCCAAGAGACCCAGTACTTC
NA	TRBV27	TRBJ2-7	NA	CASSLGSNYEQYF	TGTGCCAGCAGTTTAGGGTCAAACTACGAGCAGTACTTC
NA	TRBV27	TRBJ2-3	TRBD2	CASSRTRAFTDTQYF	TGTGCCAGCAGCCGGACTAGGGCCTTCACAGATACGCAGTATTTT
NA	TRBV29-1	TRBJ2-7	NA	CSVRGTLGPEQYF	TGCAGCGTTCGTGGGACTTTGGGTCCCGAGCAGTACTTC
once	TRBV2	TRBJ2-1	TRBD2	CASSEPRNPKREQLYYNEQFF	TGTGCCAGCAGTGAACCTAGAAATCCCAAGCGGGAGCAACTTTACTACAATGAGCAGTTCTTC
NA	TRBV12-5	TRBJ2-1	NA	CASGSPYNEQFF	TGTGCTAGTGGTTCCCCATACAATGAGCAGTTCTTC
NA	TRBV28	TRBJ2-7	TRBD2	CASSPLAGGPYEQYF	TGTGCCAGCAGTCCGCTGGCGGGAGGGCCGTACGAGCAGTACTTC
NA	TRBV6-5	TRBJ2-1	NA	CASSYRNEQFF	TGTGCCAGCAGTTACAGGAATGAGCAGTTCTTC
NA	TRBV27	TRBJ2-7	TRBD2	CASSLPEARATTSGRAVVYEQYF	TGTGCCAGCAGTTTGCCGGAGGCCCGGGCTACTACTAGCGGGAGGGCCGTAGTGTACGAGCAGTACTTC
NA	TRBV6-6	TRBJ2-7	TRBD2	CASKSPGTRSYEQYF	TGTGCCAGCAAAAGCCCCGGGACTAGATCCTACGAGCAGTACTTC
NA	TRBV7-9	TRBJ2-7	NA	CASSPQVFTQNYEQYF	TGTGCCAGCAGCCCCCAGGTATTTACCCAAAACTACGAGCAGTACTTC
NA	TRBV4-3	TRBJ1-4	NA	CASSFRSGEKLFF	TGCGCCAGCAGCTTCCGGTCTGGCGAAAAACTGTTTTTT
NA	TRBV7-9	TRBJ2-5	NA	CASSPTRETQYF	TGTGCCAGCAGCCCTACCCGGGAGACCCAGTACTTC
NA	TRBV5-6	TRBJ1-6	TRBD1	CASSFDRGAGSPLHF	TGTGCCAGCAGCTTTGACAGGGGTGCGGGCTCACCCCTCCACTTT
NA	TRBV14	TRBJ1-1	NA	CASSWGWNTEAFF	TGTGCCAGCTCTTGGGGGTGGAACACTGAAGCTTTCTTT
NA	TRBV19	TRBJ2-1	NA	CAIKFLWNEQFF	TGTGCCATCAAATTCCTGTGGAATGAGCAGTTCTTC
NA	TRBV9	TRBJ2-1	NA	CASSVAMNEQFF	TGTGCCAGCAGCGTAGCGATGAATGAGCAGTTCTTC
once	TRBV19	TRBJ2-2	NA	CASSSRLSNTGELFF	TGTGCCAGTAGTTCAAGGTTATCGAACACCGGGGAGCTGTTTTTT
NA	TRBV7-8	TRBJ2-1	TRBD1	CASSKQGLSSYNEQFF	TGTGCCAGCAGCAAACAGGGGTTAAGCTCCTACAATGAGCAGTTCTTC